The clone carrying this T cell receptor (beta chain) was counted many times. Looked up from germline, CDR1 is PRHDT and CDR2 is FYEKMQ (reference sequence). This CDR3 has 14 residues. The V segment lost 8 bases and the J segment 7 bases; nucleotides outside the gene matches: 8. Using RNA transcripts as the source, TCR beta CDR3 regions were amplified. The HTBI set primed first-round TCR CDR3 RT-PCR. In TCRdb, the multiplex PCR reads were re-called with MiXCR into one record per CDR3 protein. The sample has around 420,000 distinct CDR3 sequences, less than 20% seen once. These data are taken from a study of T cells in Graves' hyperthyroidism and ophthalmopathy. On the basis of clinical symptoms, serum thyroxine and TRAb, thyroid ultrasound and orbital computed tomography, diagnoses were made.

The genes are TRBV13 and TRBJ2-1; the match to TRBD2 covers 10 bases. The sequence derives from a woman aged 18-35 years with Graves' hyperthyroidism. Sequenced material: blood. The CDR3 is CASRTSGGANEQFF. In nucleotides, the CDR3 is TGTGCCAGCCGGACTAGCGGAGGGGCGAATGAGCAGTTCTTC.